A single sample is the source of the 8 T cell receptor beta chains below, sequenced in a study of shared clonotypes between healthy human individuals (dated by TCRdb to the early 2020s). The library relied on the immunoSEQ multiplex PCR assay. TCRdb carries this immuneACCESS record with in-frame sequences only. Its versions omit some clonotypes, under half of them owing to an unresolved V gene in the studies checked, with the rest unexplained. The sample yields 90,000 to 150,000 clones; around 68% were counted once. The ten most abundant clones make up roughly 23% of the sample. Sequences were obtained from memory CD8+ T cells sorted from blood. This specimen's cell subset or site label, interpreted: CD45RO+ cells pooled with CCR7-negative TemRA cells. Every receptor here comes from a woman in her 30s in good health.

The chain has TRBV29-1 and TRBJ2-2, with 8 bases that match TRBD2. This CDR3 has 14 residues. The V gene end was trimmed by 7 bases and the J gene end by 3 bases; junction bases not matched to a gene: 7. Germline assignment: CDR1 SQVTM and CDR2 ANQGSEA. In DNA form, the CDR3 reads TGCAGCGCCCAGGCGGGAGGCGACACCGGGGAGCTGTTTTTT. It codes for CSAQAGGDTGELFF.

The chain links TRBV27 to TRBJ2-3; D call uncertain. The CDR3 covers 15 residues. The V and J ends lost 2 bases and 8 bases respectively, with 17 bases between them. CDR1 and CDR2 from the germline V gene are MNHEY and SMNVEV (reference sequence). DNA of the CDR3: TGTGCCAGCAGTTTAGGATTGGCTCCAGAAATTACGCAGTATTTT. Amino acids: CASSLGLAPEITQYF.

This clone has a handful of counts. The rearrangement links TRBV19 to TRBJ1-1; TRBD1 aligns across 7 bases. Germline V lookup: CDR1 LNHDA, CDR2 SQIVND (reference sequence). CDR3 length: 14 residues. V dropped 7 bases and J dropped 4; count of bases not matched to a gene: 9. DNA of the CDR3: TGTGCCAGTAACACAAGGGGGCGAGGCACTGAAGCTTTCTTT. Encoded protein: CASNTRGRGTEAFF.

CDR3 sequence reads: CASSEWDSQPGRDTQYF. As DNA, the CDR3 is TGTGCCAGCAGTGAATGGGACTCCCAACCGGGAAGAGATACGCAGTATTTT. The chain has TRBV6-1 and TRBJ2-3; maybe TRBD2 (6 bases). The CDR3 consists of 17 residues. V lost 2 bases, J lost 5 bases, and 20 bases lay in between. Germline loops: CDR1 MNHNS, CDR2 SASEGT.

This clone was counted a few times. J is TRBJ2-1 and V is TRBV4-1, with 10 bases fitting TRBD1. Germline V CDR1 and CDR2: MGHRA, YSYEKL. The CDR3 extends over 14 amino acids. The V and J ends lost 1 base and 8 bases, in that order; junction bases with no gene match: 2. CDR3 region: CASSQGDRGDEQFF. The CDR3 DNA is TGCGCCAGCAGCCAAGGGGACAGGGGAGATGAGCAGTTCTTC.

This clone was recorded a few times. This sample includes further DNA sequences coding for the same CDR3. The V and J genes are TRBV4-1 and TRBJ2-2, with a tentative D call TRBD2 (6 bases). V dropped 0 bases and J dropped 4 bases, with 9 bases sitting between them. From germline, CDR1 is MGHRA and CDR2 YSYEKL. The CDR3 totals 15 residues. For the CDR3, the DNA is TGCGCCAGCAGCCAAGATGGAGGGTTCACCGGGGAGCTGTTTTTT. It is translated as CASSQDGGFTGELFF.

V is TRBV7-8 and J is TRBJ1-2; no clear D gene. Per the germline V gene, CDR1 is SGHVS and CDR2 is FQNEAQ. V shed 5 bases and J shed 4 bases, with 11 bases lying between them. The CDR3 length is 13 residues. CDR3 DNA: TGTGCCAGCAGCCCACGGACCGCCTATGGCTACACCTTC. This encodes CASSPRTAYGYTF.

This clone was observed a few times. J is TRBJ2-3 and V is TRBV5-4; the D gene is possibly TRBD1 (7 bases). CDR3 size: 17 residues. The V gene lost 2 bases and the J gene lost 0 bases, with 16 bases spanning the gap. CDR1 SGHNT and CDR2 YYREEE come from the germline V gene (reference sequence). Here the CDR3 DNA reads TGTGCCAGCAGCTTAGAATGGGCAGGGGGGAGCACAGATACGCAGTATTTT. Its protein product is CASSLEWAGGSTDTQYF.